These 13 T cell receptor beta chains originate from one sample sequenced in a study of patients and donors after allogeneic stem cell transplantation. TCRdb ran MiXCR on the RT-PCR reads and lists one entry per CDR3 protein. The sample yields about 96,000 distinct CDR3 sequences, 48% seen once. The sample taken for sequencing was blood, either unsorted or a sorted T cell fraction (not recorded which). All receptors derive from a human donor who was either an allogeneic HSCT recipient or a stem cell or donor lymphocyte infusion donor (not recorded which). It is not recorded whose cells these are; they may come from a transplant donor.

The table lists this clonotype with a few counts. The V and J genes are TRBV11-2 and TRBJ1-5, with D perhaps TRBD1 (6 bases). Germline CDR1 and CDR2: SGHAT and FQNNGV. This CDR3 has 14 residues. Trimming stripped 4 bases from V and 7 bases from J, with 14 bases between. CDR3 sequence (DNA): TGTGCCAGCAGCTCCCAGGGGCTAAGGCAGCCCCAGCATTTT. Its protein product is CASSSQGLRQPQHF. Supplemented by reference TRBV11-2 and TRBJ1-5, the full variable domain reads EAGVAQSPRYKIIEKRQSVAFWCNPISGHATLYWYQQILGQGPKLLIQFQNNGVVDDSQLPKDRFSAERLKGVDSTLKIQPAKLEDSAVYLCASSSQGLRQPQHFGDGTRLSIL.

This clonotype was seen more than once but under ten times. The DNA of the CDR3 is TGTGCCAGCAGTGAAGCGCCTGATGGCTACACCTTC. Encoded protein: CASSEAPDGYTF. The rearrangement uses TRBV2 and TRBJ1-2; D remains unclear. The CDR3 extends over 12 amino acids. V lost 0 bases and J 6 bases, leaving 5 bases between the germline ends. Per the germline V gene, CDR1 is SNHLY and CDR2 is FYNNEI.

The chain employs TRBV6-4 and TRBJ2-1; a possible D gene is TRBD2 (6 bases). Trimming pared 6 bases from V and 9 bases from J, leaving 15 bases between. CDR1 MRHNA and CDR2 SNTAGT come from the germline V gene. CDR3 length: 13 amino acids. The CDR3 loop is CASRVTLGGEQFF. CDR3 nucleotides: TGTGCCAGCAGAGTGACTTTGGGGGGTGAGCAGTTCTTC.

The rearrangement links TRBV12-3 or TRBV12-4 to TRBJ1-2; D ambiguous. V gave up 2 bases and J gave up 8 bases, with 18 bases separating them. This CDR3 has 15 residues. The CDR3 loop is CASSLQAPEREGYTF. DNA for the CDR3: TGTGCCAGCAGTTTACAGGCACCCGAAAGAGAAGGCTACACCTTC.

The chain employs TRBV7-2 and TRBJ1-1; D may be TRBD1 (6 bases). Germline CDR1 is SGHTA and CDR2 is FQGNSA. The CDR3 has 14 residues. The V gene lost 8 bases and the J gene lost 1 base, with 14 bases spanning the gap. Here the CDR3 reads CASQRWGANTEAFF. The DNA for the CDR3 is TGTGCCAGCCAACGTTGGGGGGCGAACACTGAAGCTTTCTTT.

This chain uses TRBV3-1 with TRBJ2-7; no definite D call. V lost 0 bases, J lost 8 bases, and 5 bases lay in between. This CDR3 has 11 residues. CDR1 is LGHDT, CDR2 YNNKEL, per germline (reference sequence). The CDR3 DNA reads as TGTGCCAGCAGCCAAGATCGGAAGCAGTACTTC. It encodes CASSQDRKQYF.

CDR3 in amino acids: CASSPPDRGFSNEKLFF. Written as DNA, the CDR3 is TGTGCCAGCAGCCCCCCGGACAGGGGCTTCTCTAATGAAAAACTGTTTTTT. The chain carries TRBV7-2 and TRBJ1-4; 9 positions agree with TRBD1. J gave up 3 bases and V 5 bases, and 10 bases lay outside the gene matches. From germline, CDR1 is SGHTA and CDR2 FQGNSA. CDR3 length: 17 residues.

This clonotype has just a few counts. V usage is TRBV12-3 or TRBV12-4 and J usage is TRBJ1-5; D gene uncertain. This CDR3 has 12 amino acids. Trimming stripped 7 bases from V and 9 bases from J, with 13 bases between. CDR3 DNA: TGTGCCAGCACCTTAGAAGGTGCGCCCCAGCATTTT. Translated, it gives CASTLEGAPQHF.

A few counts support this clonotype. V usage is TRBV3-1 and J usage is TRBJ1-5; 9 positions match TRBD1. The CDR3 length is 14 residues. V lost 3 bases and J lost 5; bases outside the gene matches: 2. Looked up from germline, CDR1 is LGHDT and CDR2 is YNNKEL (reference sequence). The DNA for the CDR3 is TGTGCCAGCAGCCAGGGACAGGGACATCAGCCCCAGCATTTT. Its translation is CASSQGQGHQPQHF.

CDR3 nucleotides: TGTGCCAGCAGTTATTACCTCAACTATGGCTACACCTTC. It specifies CASSYYLNYGYTF. The V call is TRBV6-6, the J call TRBJ1-2; D uncertain. With 3 bases removed from V and 2 bases from J, the gap between germline ends came to 7 bases. This CDR3 spans 13 amino acids. CDR1 and CDR2 from the germline V gene are MNHNY and SVGAGI (reference sequence).

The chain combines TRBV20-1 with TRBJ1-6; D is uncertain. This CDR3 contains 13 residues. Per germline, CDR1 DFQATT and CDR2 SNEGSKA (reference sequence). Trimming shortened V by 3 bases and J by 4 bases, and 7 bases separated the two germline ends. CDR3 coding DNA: TGCAGTGCTAGTACAGAGTATAATTCACCCCTCCACTTT. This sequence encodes CSASTEYNSPLHF.

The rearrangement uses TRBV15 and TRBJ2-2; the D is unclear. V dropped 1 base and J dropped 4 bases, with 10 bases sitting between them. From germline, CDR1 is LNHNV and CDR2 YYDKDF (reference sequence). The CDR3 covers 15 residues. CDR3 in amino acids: CATSRAIGFTGELFF. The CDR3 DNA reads TGTGCCACCAGCAGAGCAATAGGTTTCACCGGGGAGCTGTTTTTT. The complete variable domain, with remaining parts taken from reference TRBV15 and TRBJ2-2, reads DAMVIQNPRYQVTQFGKPVTLSCSQTLNHNVMYWYQQKSSQAPKLLFHYYDKDFNNEADTPDNFQSRRPNTSFCFLDIRSPGLGDTAMYLCATSRAIGFTGELFFGEGSRLTVL.

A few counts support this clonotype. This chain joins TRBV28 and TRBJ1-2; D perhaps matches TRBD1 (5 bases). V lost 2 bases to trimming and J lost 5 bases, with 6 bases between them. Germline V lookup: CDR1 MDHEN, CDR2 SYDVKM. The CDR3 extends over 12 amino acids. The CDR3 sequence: CASSLPGYGYTF. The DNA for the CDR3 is TGTGCCAGCAGTTTACCAGGGTATGGCTACACCTTC.